These 26 T cell receptor beta chains originate from one sample sequenced in a study. TCRdb reanalysed the 5' RACE reads using MiXCR and keeps one entry per CDR3 protein. The sample has about 41,000 distinct CDR3 sequences; about 29% are singletons. Specimen: memory CD4+ T cells sorted from a lymph node. The sample's subset: memory CD4+ T cells, CD4+CD45RO+CD25-. The receptors were sampled from a female donor with breast cancer.

The V and J genes are TRBV7-2 and TRBJ2-7, with D unclear. Germline assignment: CDR1 SGHTA and CDR2 FQGNSA. Trimming pared 2 bases from V and 3 bases from J, leaving 2 bases between. The CDR3 sequence is 11 residues long. DNA for the CDR3: TGTGCCAGCAGCTTAATCTACGAGCAGTACTTC. Translation: CASSLIYEQYF.

A few counts support this clonotype. This chain joins TRBV7-3 and TRBJ2-2; D gene unclear. This CDR3 region has 14 residues. V was trimmed by 2 bases and J by 6 bases, leaving 10 bases between them. Germline CDR1 is SGHTA and CDR2 is FQGTGA. The CDR3 coding sequence is TGTGCCAGCAGCTTAGTCCCTGGGGCCGGGGAGCTGTTTTTT. Protein product: CASSLVPGAGELFF.

The chain uses TRBV5-5 and TRBJ1-6; weak D call: TRBD1 (5 bases). The CDR3 runs to 19 residues. Deletions cut 2 bases from V and 0 bases from J, with 18 bases between. The germline CDR1 and CDR2 sequences are SGHKS and YYEKEE (reference sequence). This CDR3 reads CASSFSGDSRSSYNSPLHF. DNA for the CDR3: TGTGCCAGCAGCTTCAGTGGGGACTCTAGGAGCTCCTATAATTCACCCCTCCACTTT.

CDR3 sequence: CASSQWGQGIGEQYF. The CDR3 DNA sequence: TGTGCCAGCAGCCAATGGGGACAGGGGATCGGCGAGCAGTACTTC. The rearrangement links TRBV4-2 to TRBJ2-7; 10 bases agree with TRBD1. The V gene end was trimmed by 2 bases and the J gene end by 6 bases; junction bases not matched to a gene: 7. CDR1 and CDR2 (germline): LGHNA, YNFKEQ. The CDR3 runs to 15 residues.

Concerning this clonotype itself: The conserved closing phenylalanine or tryptophan is absent in this CDR3, likely reflecting a read error. The genes are TRBV4-1 and TRBJ2-3; 13 bases agree with TRBD2. The CDR3 is made up of 17 amino acids. V was clipped by 2 bases and J by 2 bases; unmatched bases: 4. Germline CDR1 MGHRA, CDR2 YSYEKL. The CDR3 is CASSQLGLAGDTDTQYL. In DNA form, the CDR3 reads TGCGCCAGCAGCCAATTAGGACTAGCGGGGGACACAGATACGCAGTATCTT.

The chain has TRBV20-1 and TRBJ2-2; the D call may be TRBD1 or TRBD2 (5 bases each). Trimming took off 2 bases at V and 1 base at J, with 17 bases between the two ends. This CDR3 contains 17 residues. Per germline, CDR1 DFQATT and CDR2 SNEGSKA (reference sequence). CDR3: CSARIKGTGRNTGELFF. The CDR3 DNA reads as TGCAGTGCTAGAATCAAGGGGACGGGCCGGAACACCGGGGAGCTGTTTTTT.

Note on this clonotype: The junction differs from germline at one of its ends, possibly a read error. This sequence joins TRBV6-5 and TRBJ2-4; D not resolved. Germline CDR1 reads MNHEY; CDR2 reads SVGAGI. This CDR3 has 15 residues. Written as DNA, the CDR3 is TGTGCCAGCAGTTACTCTGCCGGCCCGCGAAACGTTCAGTACTTC. As protein: CASSYSAGPRNVQYF.

This chain links TRBV20-1 with TRBJ1-1; D unresolved. V lost 3 bases and J lost 3, with 11 bases in between. The CDR3 is made up of 13 amino acids. The V gene's germline CDR1 is DFQATT and CDR2 SNEGSKA (reference sequence). The CDR3 bases are TGCAGTGCTAGGATAGGAGATTACACTGAAGCTTTCTTT. Its protein is CSARIGDYTEAFF.

The sample holds many counts of this clonotype. The V and J genes are TRBV5-1 and TRBJ2-3, with 14 bases fitting TRBD2. Trimming at V came to 0 bases and at J to 4 bases, leaving 1 base not matched to a gene. Germline V gene data show CDR1 as SGHRS and CDR2 as YFSETQ. CDR3 length: 16 amino acids. CDR3 protein: CASSLGGLAGADTQYF. CDR3 coding DNA: TGCGCCAGCAGCTTGGGGGGACTAGCGGGAGCAGATACGCAGTATTTT.

This clonotype appeared many times. V gene TRBV20-1 combines with J gene TRBJ1-5; 7 bases agree with TRBD1. Germline-derived CDR1 and CDR2 are DFQATT and SNEGSKA (reference sequence). J was trimmed by 3 bases and V by 2 bases; bases with no gene match: 4. The CDR3 spans 14 residues. CDR3 DNA: TGCAGTGCTAGACGGGACAGCAACAATCAGCCCCAGCATTTT. Translated: CSARRDSNNQPQHF.

Only a few counts were recorded for this clonotype. The rearrangement links TRBV12-3 or TRBV12-4 to TRBJ2-7, with 7 bases identical to TRBD1. This CDR3 region has 14 residues. V lost 0 bases to trimming and J lost 3 bases; unmatched junction nucleotides: 2. The CDR3 spells CASSLAGQSYEQYF. CDR3 nucleotide sequence: TGTGCCAGCAGTTTAGCGGGACAGAGCTACGAGCAGTACTTC.

The CDR3 region has the DNA TGTGCCAGCAGCCAGGGACAGGGGGCTGCCTACGAGCAGTACTTC. Translating gives CASSQGQGAAYEQYF. This rearrangement joins TRBV4-2 to TRBJ2-7, with 12 bases aligning to TRBD1. The V gene end was trimmed by 3 bases and the J gene end by 2 bases; junction bases not matched to a gene: 2. Germline-derived CDR1 and CDR2 are LGHNA and YNFKEQ. The CDR3 sequence is 15 residues long.

The DNA of the CDR3 is TGCGCCAGCAGCCGACACCAGGGATCCGGGGCCAACGTCCTGACTTTC. Its protein is CASSRHQGSGANVLTF. The chain links TRBV4-1 to TRBJ2-6; perhaps TRBD1 as D (5 bases). V lost 4 bases, J lost 4 bases, and 14 bases lay in between. This CDR3 has 16 residues. Germline assignment: CDR1 MGHRA and CDR2 YSYEKL.

This clonotype was counted a few times. The CDR3 sequence: CSGRGGSYNEQFF. CDR3 DNA: TGCAGCGGGCGAGGGGGGAGCTACAATGAGCAGTTCTTC. V usage is TRBV29-1 and J usage is TRBJ2-1; D could derive from TRBD1 or TRBD2 (6 bases each). Trimming took 7 bases from V and 3 from J, leaving 13 bases between them. CDR1 and CDR2 from the germline V gene are SQVTM and ANQGSEA. The CDR3 runs 13 residues.

This clonotype has a handful of counts. The V gene is TRBV13, the J gene TRBJ2-6, with D tentatively TRBD1 or TRBD2 (6 bases each). Trimming shortened V by 2 bases and J by 3 bases, and 11 bases separated the two germline ends. Looked up from germline, CDR1 is PRHDT and CDR2 is FYEKMQ (reference sequence). The CDR3 is made up of 16 amino acids. In DNA, the CDR3 is TGTGCCAGCAGCTTACGGGGGCCGGGTGGGGCCAACGTCCTGACTTTC. It codes for CASSLRGPGGANVLTF.

V and J are TRBV7-9 and TRBJ2-1, with no clear D. The V and J ends lost 4 bases and 9 bases respectively, with 19 bases between them. CDR3 length: 15 amino acids. CDR1 SEHNR and CDR2 FQNEAQ come from the germline V gene (reference sequence). The CDR3 nucleotides read TGTGCCAGCAGCTCAAGATACGACTCCGTCAGTGAGCAGTTCTTC. The encoded protein is CASSSRYDSVSEQFF.

In this sample, this clonotype turned up a few times. The chain combines TRBV20-1 with TRBJ2-1; D gene uncertain. The CDR3 loop spans 14 amino acids. Germline CDR1 DFQATT, CDR2 SNEGSKA (reference sequence). V was clipped by 0 bases and J by 9 bases, with 15 bases between them. CDR3 residues: CSARDPEGSTEQFF. The CDR3 DNA follows: TGCAGTGCTAGAGACCCGGAAGGTAGCACTGAGCAGTTCTTC.

This clonotype is labeled medium-sized (0.01 to 0.1%). The V call is TRBV29-1, the J call TRBJ2-1; D is unresolved. The CDR3 has 13 residues. Trimming took off 2 bases at V and 5 bases at J, with 10 bases between the two ends. Germline V CDR1 and CDR2: SQVTM, ANQGSEA. CDR3 protein: CSVELYRNNEQFF. CDR3 sequence (DNA): TGCAGCGTTGAACTATACCGAAACAATGAGCAGTTCTTC.

This chain links TRBV4-1 with TRBJ1-1; TRBD1 might be the D (5 bases). With 4 bases removed from V and 6 bases from J, the gap between germline ends came to 21 bases. CDR3 length: 16 amino acids. The germline V gene has CDR1 MGHRA and CDR2 YSYEKL. The CDR3: CASSPGGTLVLAEAFF. The CDR3 bases are TGCGCCAGCAGCCCCGGAGGGACGTTGGTGCTCGCTGAAGCTTTCTTT.

The V call is TRBV24-1, the J call TRBJ2-1; TRBD2 agrees at 12 bases. The CDR3 is 17 residues long. Germline CDR1 KGHDR, CDR2 SFDVKD. After removal of 4 bases from V and 4 bases from J, the junction contained 7 bases not matched to a gene. The DNA for the CDR3 is TGTGCCACCAGTGACTCCCTAGCGGGAGGGAATTACAATGAGCAGTTCTTC. It translates to CATSDSLAGGNYNEQFF.

The chain combines TRBV7-3 with TRBJ2-1; D perhaps matches TRBD2 (5 bases). Germline V CDR1 and CDR2: SGHTA, FQGTGA. This CDR3 contains 11 residues. The V end lost 4 bases, the J end lost 7 bases, and 5 bases lay between the germline ends. CDR3 sequence reads: CASSSGNEQFF. The CDR3, as DNA: TGTGCCAGCAGCTCGGGGAATGAGCAGTTCTTC.

The chain uses TRBV6-5 and TRBJ2-5; possibly TRBD2 for D (7 bases). The CDR3 runs 15 residues. Germline values: CDR1 MNHEY, CDR2 SVGAGI. With 6 bases removed from V and 1 base from J, the gap between germline ends came to 15 bases. This chain's CDR3 is CASSARRGGQETQYF. DNA of the CDR3: TGTGCCAGCAGCGCCCGGAGGGGGGGCCAAGAGACCCAGTACTTC.

V gene TRBV4-1 combines with J gene TRBJ2-2; 7 bases line up with TRBD1. The CDR3 length is 14 residues. V lost 2 bases to trimming and J lost 6 bases; unmatched junction nucleotides: 3. Germline CDR1 MGHRA, CDR2 YSYEKL. The CDR3 protein is CASSQPRGPGELFF. CDR3 DNA sequence: TGCGCCAGCAGCCAACCTAGGGGGCCCGGGGAGCTGTTTTTT.

V and J are TRBV5-5 and TRBJ2-5; D could derive from TRBD1 or TRBD2 (5 bases each). V gave up 4 bases and J gave up 5 bases, with 18 bases separating them. This CDR3 spans 15 amino acids. Germline V gene data show CDR1 as SGHKS and CDR2 as YYEKEE (reference sequence). As DNA, the CDR3 is TGTGCCAGCAGCGCACTTCCGGGACCCGATGAGACCCAGTACTTC. It specifies CASSALPGPDETQYF.

This clonotype has just a few counts. V is TRBV28 and J is TRBJ1-2; 11 bases are shared with TRBD1. The CDR3 runs 15 residues. CDR1 and CDR2 from the germline V gene are MDHEN and SYDVKM. Germline trimming cut 2 bases from V and 7 bases from J; bases unmatched to any gene: 6. The CDR3 coding sequence is TGTGCCAGCAGTTTACCGGACAGGGGGCTTGGTGGCTACACCTTC. Its protein product is CASSLPDRGLGGYTF.

This clonotype ranks as medium-sized. This chain connects TRBV20-1 to TRBJ2-2; perhaps TRBD1 as D (5 bases). This CDR3 has 13 amino acids. Between the trimmed V and J ends, which lost 3 bases and 5 bases, there was a span of 10 bases. Germline V CDR1 and CDR2: DFQATT, SNEGSKA (reference sequence). Written as DNA, the CDR3 is TGCAGTGCTAGTCTCCCAGGGACCGGGGAGCTGTTTTTT. Encoded protein: CSASLPGTGELFF.